This T cell receptor (beta chain) was profiled in a study of blood T cell repertoires in COVID-19. Study-wide context: Specimens from acute and convalescent COVID-19 originated in the United States, Italy and Spain.

The CDR3 totals 16 residues. The V gene's germline CDR1 is LNHDA and CDR2 SQIVND (reference sequence). Trimming removed 0 bases from V and 8 bases from J, with 14 bases in between. Methods used by the authors: Amplification of reference gene primers was used by the study to estimate nucleated cell counts. Only in-frame clones appear in the TCRdb table, and some are missing; sequencing was by immunoSEQ multiplex PCR. V and J calls and clone size are as listed in that table; D and trimming were resolved from the DNA. The repertoire consists of some 180,000 clones, with around four fifths occurring once and the leading ten covering roughly 7.2%. Seattle's cohort entered during active infection and was followed longitudinally.

The gene calls are TRBV19 and TRBJ1-6; a possible D gene is TRBD1 (6 bases). This TCR was sampled from a woman aged 40 to 50 with COVID-19, enrolled during active disease. The sequencing input was peripheral blood. The CDR3 DNA sequence: TGTGCCAGTAGTATAGATTTTGCAGGGGTTTATTCACCCCTCCACTTT. This sequence encodes CASSIDFAGVYSPLHF.